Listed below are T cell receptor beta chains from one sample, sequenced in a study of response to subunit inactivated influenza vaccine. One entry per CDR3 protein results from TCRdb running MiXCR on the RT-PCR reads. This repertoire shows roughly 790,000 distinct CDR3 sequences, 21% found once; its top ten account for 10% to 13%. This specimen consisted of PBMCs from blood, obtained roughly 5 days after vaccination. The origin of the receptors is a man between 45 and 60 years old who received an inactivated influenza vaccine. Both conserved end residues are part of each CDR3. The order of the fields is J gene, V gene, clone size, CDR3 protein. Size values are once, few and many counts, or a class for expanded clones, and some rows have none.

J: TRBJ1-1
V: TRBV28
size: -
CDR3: CASSFWLQGVAFF

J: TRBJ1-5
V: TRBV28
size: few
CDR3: CASRRQGQNQPQHF

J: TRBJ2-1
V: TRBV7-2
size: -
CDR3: CASSLVGVKQQFF

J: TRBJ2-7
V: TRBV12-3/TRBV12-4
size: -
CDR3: CASRSGTYEQYF

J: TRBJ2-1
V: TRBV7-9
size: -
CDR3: CASSPRGTSRRFNEQFF

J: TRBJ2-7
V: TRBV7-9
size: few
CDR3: CASSLDGDYEQYF

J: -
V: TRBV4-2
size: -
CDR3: CASSRQSQETQFF

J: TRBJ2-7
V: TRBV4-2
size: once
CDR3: CASSQDLEGTYEQYF

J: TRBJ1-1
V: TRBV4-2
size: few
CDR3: CASSQGAGFGRTFF

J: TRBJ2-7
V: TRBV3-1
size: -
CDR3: CASSHRGSVRGEQYF

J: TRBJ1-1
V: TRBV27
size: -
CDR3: CASNPFGTGLNTEAFF

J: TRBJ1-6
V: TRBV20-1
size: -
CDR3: CSARPGQYNSPLHF

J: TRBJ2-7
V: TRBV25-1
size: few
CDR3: CASSQGGPSYEQYF

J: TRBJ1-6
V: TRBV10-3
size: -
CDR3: CATWGLGTPKYNSPLHF

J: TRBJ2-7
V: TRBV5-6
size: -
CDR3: CASSFRQVSYEQYF

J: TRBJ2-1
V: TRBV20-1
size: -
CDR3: CSATRTSVYNEQFF

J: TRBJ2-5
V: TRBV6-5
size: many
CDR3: CASRIAGGTQYF

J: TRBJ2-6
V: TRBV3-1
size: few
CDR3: CASSPLLHLAFGTGANVLTF

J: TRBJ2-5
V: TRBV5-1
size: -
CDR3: CASSATRRTQYF

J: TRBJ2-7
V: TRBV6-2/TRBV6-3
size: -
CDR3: CASSSPGRSGSYEQYF

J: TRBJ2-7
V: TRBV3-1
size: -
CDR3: CASSQIRMDHEQYF

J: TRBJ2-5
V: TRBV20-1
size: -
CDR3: CSARGLGTQYF

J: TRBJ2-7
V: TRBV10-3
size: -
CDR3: CAISDGTRRIYEQYF

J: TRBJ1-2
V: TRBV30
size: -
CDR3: CAWSVPGRSNGYTF

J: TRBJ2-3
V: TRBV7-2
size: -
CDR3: CASSSMSPVGQGNTQYF

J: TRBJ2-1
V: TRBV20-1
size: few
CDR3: CSARGTRGNNEQFF

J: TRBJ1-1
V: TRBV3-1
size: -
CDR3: CASSQVASPRAFF

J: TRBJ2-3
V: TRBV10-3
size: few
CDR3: CAISASYTREGTDTQYF